These 5 T cell receptor beta chains came from one sample sequenced in a study of blood T cell repertoires in COVID-19. TCRdb's copy holds only in-frame clones and misses some; the assay was immunoSEQ multiplex PCR. The data contain some 190,000 clones, 70% to 90% of them seen just once; the ten biggest clones take up approximately 5.1%. Material for sequencing was peripheral blood. These receptors all come from an older woman with active or convalescent COVID-19.

This clone is a singleton in its sample. The chain is built from TRBV16 and TRBJ2-1, with D possibly matching TRBD1 (6 bases). The CDR3 spans 14 residues. Trimming took 0 bases from V and 7 from J, leaving 10 bases between them. Germline lookup yields CDR1 KGHSY and CDR2 FQNENV. The CDR3 bases are TGTGCCAGCAGCCAATCGAATAGGGGGAATGAGCAGTTCTTC. Translating gives CASSQSNRGNEQFF.

V gene TRBV5-1 combines with J gene TRBJ2-5; a possible D gene is TRBD1 (6 bases). The CDR3 runs to 16 residues. V was clipped by 2 bases and J by 3 bases, with 17 bases between them. Germline-derived CDR1 and CDR2 are SGHRS and YFSETQ. This CDR3 reads CASSLLGQGREETQYF. CDR3 coding DNA: TGCGCCAGCAGCTTATTAGGTCAGGGGCGGGAAGAGACCCAGTACTTC.

The rearrangement links TRBV6-5 to TRBJ2-1; perhaps TRBD2 as D (6 bases). This CDR3 is built from 13 residues. V dropped 6 bases and J dropped 7 bases, with 13 bases sitting between them. CDR1 MNHEY and CDR2 SVGAGI come from the germline V gene. In nucleotides, the CDR3 is TGTGCCAGCAGGGGGCCCGGGAGAAATGAGCAGTTCTTC. It yields the protein CASRGPGRNEQFF.

This clone has a handful of counts. The chain links TRBV5-1 to TRBJ2-7, with D possibly TRBD2 on 6 matching bases. The CDR3 extends over 14 amino acids. Germline loops: CDR1 SGHRS, CDR2 YFSETQ. Trimming stripped 7 bases from V and 6 bases from J, with 20 bases between. CDR3 loop: CASRGFPSTSEQYF. The DNA for the CDR3 is TGCGCCAGCCGGGGGTTTCCCTCTACTAGCGAGCAGTACTTC.

This sequence joins TRBV10-3 and TRBJ2-7; D is possibly TRBD2 (6 bases). V was cut by 3 bases and J by 2 bases, with 14 bases left in between. Looked up from germline, CDR1 is ENHRY and CDR2 is SYGVKD. The CDR3 spans 15 residues. For the CDR3, the DNA is TGTGCCATCAGTGACCCCGGGAGCCCTACCTACGAGCAGTACTTC. Translated, it gives CAISDPGSPTYEQYF.